This T cell receptor beta chain comes out of a study of T cell repertoires in cytomegalovirus infection. About the research overall: CMV infection and matching HLA type were both indicated by public TCR beta signatures.

Turning to this clonotype: No antigen is known for it.

TCRdb itself ran the reads through MiXCR, one entry per CDR3 protein. Counted here are nearly 70,000 distinct CDR3 sequences, more than 20% occurring once; the ten biggest clones make up roughly three quarters. V lost 4 bases to trimming and J lost 5 bases; unmatched junction nucleotides: 5. The CDR3 length is 16 residues. CDR1 is LGHNA and CDR2 is YSLEER in the germline V gene. Sequenced material: PBMCs, sequenced either directly or after in vitro stimulation (not recorded which). V gene TRBV4-3 combines with J gene TRBJ2-1, with 13 bases aligning to TRBD2. This receptor was identified in a human donor in good health (CMV status not recorded). Some clones in this sample may be carry-over from other donors' samples. The CDR3 coding sequence is TGCGCCAGCAGCCGCTTAGGACTAGCGGGAGACAATGAGCAGTTCTTC. Translating gives CASSRLGLAGDNEQFF.